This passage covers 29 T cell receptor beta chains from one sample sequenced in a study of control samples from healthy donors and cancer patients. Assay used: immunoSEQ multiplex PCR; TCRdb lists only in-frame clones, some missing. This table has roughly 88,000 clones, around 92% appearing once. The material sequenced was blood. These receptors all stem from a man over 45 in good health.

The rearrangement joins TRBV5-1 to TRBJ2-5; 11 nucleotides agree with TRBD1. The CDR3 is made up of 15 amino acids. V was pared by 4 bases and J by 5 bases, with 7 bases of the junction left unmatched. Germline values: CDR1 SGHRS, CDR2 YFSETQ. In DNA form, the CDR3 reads TGCGCCAGCAGCGGAGGGACAGGGGGTGGTGAGACCCAGTACTTC. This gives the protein CASSGGTGGGETQYF.

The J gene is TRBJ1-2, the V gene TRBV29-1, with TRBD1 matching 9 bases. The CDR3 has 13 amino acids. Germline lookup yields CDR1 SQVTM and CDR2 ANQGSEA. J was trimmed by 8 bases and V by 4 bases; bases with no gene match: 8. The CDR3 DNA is TGCAGCGTTGGAGAGGGACAGGGTTACGGCTACACCTTC. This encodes CSVGEGQGYGYTF.

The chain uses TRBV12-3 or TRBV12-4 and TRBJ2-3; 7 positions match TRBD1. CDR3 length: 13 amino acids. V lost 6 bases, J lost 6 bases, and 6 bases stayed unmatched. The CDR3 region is CASSLNRGDTQYF. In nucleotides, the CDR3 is TGTGCCAGCAGCTTAAACAGGGGCGATACGCAGTATTTT.

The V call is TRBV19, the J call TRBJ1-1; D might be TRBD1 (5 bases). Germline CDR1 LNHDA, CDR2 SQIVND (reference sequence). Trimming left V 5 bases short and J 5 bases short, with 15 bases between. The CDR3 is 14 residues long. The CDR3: CASSLTGTPTEAFF. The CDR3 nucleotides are TGTGCCAGTAGTCTTACCGGGACCCCTACTGAAGCTTTCTTT. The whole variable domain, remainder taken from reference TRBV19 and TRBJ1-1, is DGGITQSPKYLFRKEGQNVTLSCEQNLNHDAMYWYRQDPGQGLRLIYYSQIVNDFQKGDIAEGYSVSREKKESFPLTVTSAQKNPTAFYLCASSLTGTPTEAFFGQGTRLTVV.

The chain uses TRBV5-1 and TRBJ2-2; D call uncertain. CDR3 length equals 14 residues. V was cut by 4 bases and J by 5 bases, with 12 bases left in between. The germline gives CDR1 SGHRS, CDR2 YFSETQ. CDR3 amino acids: CASSLTWATGELFF. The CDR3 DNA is TGCGCCAGCAGCCTAACGTGGGCGACCGGGGAGCTGTTTTTT.

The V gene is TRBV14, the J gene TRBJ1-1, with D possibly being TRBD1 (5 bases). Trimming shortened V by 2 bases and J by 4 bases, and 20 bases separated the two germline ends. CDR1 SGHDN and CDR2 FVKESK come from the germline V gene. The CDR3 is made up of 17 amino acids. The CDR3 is CASSQILKLGGTTEAFF. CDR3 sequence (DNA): TGTGCCAGCAGCCAAATCCTGAAGCTAGGCGGGACCACTGAAGCTTTCTTT.

CDR3 sequence reads: CASSPSMGQPQHF. For the CDR3, the DNA is TGTGCCAGTAGTCCTTCCATGGGTCAGCCCCAGCATTTT. The J gene is TRBJ1-5, the V gene TRBV19; D gene uncertain. Trimming stripped 5 bases from V and 6 bases from J, with 11 bases between. This CDR3 is built from 13 residues. CDR1 is LNHDA and CDR2 is SQIVND in the germline V gene (reference sequence).

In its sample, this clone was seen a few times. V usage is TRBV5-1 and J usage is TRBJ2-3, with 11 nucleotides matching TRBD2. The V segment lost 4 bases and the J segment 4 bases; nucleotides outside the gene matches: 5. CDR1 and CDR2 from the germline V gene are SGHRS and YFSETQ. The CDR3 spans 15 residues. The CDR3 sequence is CASSELAGAADTQYF. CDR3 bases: TGCGCCAGCAGCGAACTAGCGGGGGCCGCAGATACGCAGTATTTT.

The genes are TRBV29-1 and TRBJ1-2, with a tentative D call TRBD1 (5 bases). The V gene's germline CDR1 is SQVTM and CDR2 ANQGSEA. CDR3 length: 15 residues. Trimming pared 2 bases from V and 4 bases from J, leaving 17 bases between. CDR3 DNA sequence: TGCAGCGTTGAACACCCCTCTGGCGGGGGCTATGGCTACACCTTC. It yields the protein CSVEHPSGGGYGYTF. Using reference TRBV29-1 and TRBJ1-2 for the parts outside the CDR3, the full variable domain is SAVISQKPSRDICQRGTSLTIQCQVDSQVTMMFWYRQQPGQSLTLIATANQGSEATYESGFVIDKFPISRPNLTFSTLTVSNMSPEDSSIYLCSVEHPSGGGYGYTFGSGTRLTVV.

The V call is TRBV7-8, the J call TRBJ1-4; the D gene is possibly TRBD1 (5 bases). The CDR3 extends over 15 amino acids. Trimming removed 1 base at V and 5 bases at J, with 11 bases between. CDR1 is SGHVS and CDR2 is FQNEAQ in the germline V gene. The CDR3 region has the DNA TGTGCCAGCAGCTTAGTGGCGTCAGGGAATGAAAAACTGTTTTTT. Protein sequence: CASSLVASGNEKLFF.

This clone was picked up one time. In nucleotides, the CDR3 is TGTGCCAGCAGTCCACAGGGTGTATCGTCCGGCTACACCTTC. Protein: CASSPQGVSSGYTF. The V gene is TRBV2, the J gene TRBJ1-2; D is perhaps TRBD1 (6 bases). V was pared by 5 bases and J by 8 bases, with 18 bases between. CDR3 length: 14 residues. Germline assignment: CDR1 SNHLY and CDR2 FYNNEI.

The CDR3 here is CASGLGGEYF. The CDR3 DNA reads TGTGCCAGCGGCCTCGGGGGAGAGTACTTC. The chain recombines TRBV2 with TRBJ2-7; D might be TRBD2 (6 bases). Deletions cut 8 bases from V and 11 bases from J, with 13 bases between. CDR3 size: 10 residues. The germline CDR1 and CDR2 sequences are SNHLY and FYNNEI.

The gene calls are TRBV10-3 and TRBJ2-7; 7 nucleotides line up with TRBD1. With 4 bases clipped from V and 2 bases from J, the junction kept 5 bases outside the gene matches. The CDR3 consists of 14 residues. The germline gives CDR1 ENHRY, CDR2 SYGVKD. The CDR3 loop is CAISGGTATYEQYF. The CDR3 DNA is TGTGCCATCAGTGGAGGGACAGCTACCTACGAGCAGTACTTC.

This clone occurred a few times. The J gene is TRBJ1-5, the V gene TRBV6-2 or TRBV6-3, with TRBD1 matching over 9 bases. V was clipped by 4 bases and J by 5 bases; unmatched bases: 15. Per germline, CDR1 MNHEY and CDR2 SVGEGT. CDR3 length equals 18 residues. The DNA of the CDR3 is TGTGCCAGCAGTTCGGAACCCGTCGGGACAGGGATTGATCAGCCCCAGCATTTT. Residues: CASSSEPVGTGIDQPQHF.

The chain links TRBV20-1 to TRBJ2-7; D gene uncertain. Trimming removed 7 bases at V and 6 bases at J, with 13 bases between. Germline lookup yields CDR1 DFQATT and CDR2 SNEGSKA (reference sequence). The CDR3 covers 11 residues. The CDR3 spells CSGSWIGEQYF. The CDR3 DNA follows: TGCAGTGGCTCGTGGATTGGCGAGCAGTACTTC.

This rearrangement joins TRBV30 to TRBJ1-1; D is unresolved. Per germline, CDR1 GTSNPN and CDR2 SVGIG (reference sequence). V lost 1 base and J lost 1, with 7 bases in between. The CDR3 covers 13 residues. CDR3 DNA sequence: TGTGCCTGGAGTGAAGGGCGGAACACTGAAGCTTTCTTT. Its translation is CAWSEGRNTEAFF.

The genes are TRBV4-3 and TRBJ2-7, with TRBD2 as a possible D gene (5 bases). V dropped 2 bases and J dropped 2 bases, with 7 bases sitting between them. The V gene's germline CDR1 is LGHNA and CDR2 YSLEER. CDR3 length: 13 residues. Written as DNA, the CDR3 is TGCGCCAGCAGCCAAACGGGAACCTACGAGCAGTACTTC. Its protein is CASSQTGTYEQYF.

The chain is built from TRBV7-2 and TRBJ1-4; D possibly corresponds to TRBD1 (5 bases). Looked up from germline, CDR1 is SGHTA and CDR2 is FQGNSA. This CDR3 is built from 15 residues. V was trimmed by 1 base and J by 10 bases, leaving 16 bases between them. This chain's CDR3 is CASSLEAHGQTKLFF. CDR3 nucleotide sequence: TGTGCCAGCAGCTTAGAGGCGCACGGACAAACAAAACTGTTTTTT. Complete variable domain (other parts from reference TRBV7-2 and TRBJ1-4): GAGVSQSPSNKVTEKGKDVELRCDPISGHTALYWYRQSLGQGLEFLIYFQGNSAPDKSGLPSDRFSAERTGGSVSTLTIQRTQQEDSAVYLCASSLEAHGQTKLFFGSGTQLSVL.

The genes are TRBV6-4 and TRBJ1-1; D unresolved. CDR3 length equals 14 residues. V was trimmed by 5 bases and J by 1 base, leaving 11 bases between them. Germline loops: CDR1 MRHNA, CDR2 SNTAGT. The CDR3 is CASSTIEKNTEAFF. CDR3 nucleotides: TGTGCCAGCAGTACAATAGAAAAGAACACTGAAGCTTTCTTT.

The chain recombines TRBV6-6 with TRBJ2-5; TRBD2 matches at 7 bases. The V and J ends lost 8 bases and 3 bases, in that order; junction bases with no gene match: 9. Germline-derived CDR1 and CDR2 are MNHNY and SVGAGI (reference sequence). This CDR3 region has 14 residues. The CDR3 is CASRLPGGEETQYF. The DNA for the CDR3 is TGTGCCAGCCGACTTCCGGGGGGAGAAGAGACCCAGTACTTC.

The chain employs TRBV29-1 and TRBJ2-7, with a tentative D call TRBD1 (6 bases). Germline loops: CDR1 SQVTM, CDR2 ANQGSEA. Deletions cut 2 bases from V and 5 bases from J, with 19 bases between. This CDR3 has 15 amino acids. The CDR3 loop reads CSVEFGGSLVDEQYF. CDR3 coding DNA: TGCAGCGTTGAATTTGGGGGCAGTTTAGTCGACGAGCAGTACTTC.

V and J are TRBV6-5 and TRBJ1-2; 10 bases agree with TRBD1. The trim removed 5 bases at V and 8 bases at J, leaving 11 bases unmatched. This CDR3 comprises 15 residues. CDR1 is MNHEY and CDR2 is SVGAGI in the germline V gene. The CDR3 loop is CASSKADRGSYGYTF. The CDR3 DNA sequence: TGTGCCAGCAGTAAGGCGGACAGGGGGTCCTACGGCTACACCTTC.

CDR3: CASSLAGGMDYTF. Written as DNA, the CDR3 is TGCGCCAGCAGCTTGGCTGGAGGGATGGACTACACCTTC. The chain has TRBV5-1 and TRBJ1-2, with no clear D. CDR3 length: 13 residues. Germline CDR1 SGHRS, CDR2 YFSETQ. The V gene lost 0 bases and the J gene lost 10 bases, with 13 bases spanning the gap.

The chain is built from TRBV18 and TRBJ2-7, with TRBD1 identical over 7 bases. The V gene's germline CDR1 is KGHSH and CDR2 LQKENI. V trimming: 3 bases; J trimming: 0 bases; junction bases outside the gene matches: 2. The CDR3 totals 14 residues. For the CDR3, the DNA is TGTGCCAGCTCACCGACAGGGAACTCCTACGAGCAGTACTTC. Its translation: CASSPTGNSYEQYF.

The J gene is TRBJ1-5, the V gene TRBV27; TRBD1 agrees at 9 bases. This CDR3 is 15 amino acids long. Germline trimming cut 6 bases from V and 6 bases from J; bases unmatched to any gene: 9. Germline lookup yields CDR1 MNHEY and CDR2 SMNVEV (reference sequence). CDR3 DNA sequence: TGTGCCAGCAGACGAGGGGGACAGGGAACTCAGCCCCAGCATTTT. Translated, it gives CASRRGGQGTQPQHF.

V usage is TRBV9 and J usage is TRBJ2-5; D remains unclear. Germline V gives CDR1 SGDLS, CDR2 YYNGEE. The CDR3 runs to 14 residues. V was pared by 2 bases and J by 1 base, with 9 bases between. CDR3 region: CASSVSGGQETQYF. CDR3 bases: TGTGCCAGCAGCGTTTCGGGCGGCCAAGAGACCCAGTACTTC.

The CDR3 region is CASSLARGGNTEAFF. CDR3 coding DNA: TGTGCCAGCAGCTTAGCCAGGGGAGGGAACACTGAAGCTTTCTTT. The chain joins TRBV11-2 to TRBJ1-1, with a tentative D call TRBD1 (6 bases). This CDR3 contains 15 residues. Germline lookup yields CDR1 SGHAT and CDR2 FQNNGV. V was clipped by 1 base and J by 1 base, with 10 bases between them.

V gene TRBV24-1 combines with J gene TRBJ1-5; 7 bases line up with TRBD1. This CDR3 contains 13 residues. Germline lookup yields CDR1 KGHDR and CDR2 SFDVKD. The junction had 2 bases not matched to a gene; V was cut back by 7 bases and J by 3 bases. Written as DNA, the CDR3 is TGTGCCACCAGCGACAGGGCCAATCAGCCCCAGCATTTT. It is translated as CATSDRANQPQHF.

This CDR3 is CASSGGTGANNEQFF. The CDR3 nucleotides read TGTGCCAGTAGTGGAGGGACAGGGGCCAACAATGAGCAGTTCTTC. The rearrangement links TRBV19 to TRBJ2-1; 10 bases fit TRBD1. The CDR3 is 15 amino acids. CDR1 is LNHDA and CDR2 is SQIVND in the germline V gene (reference sequence). With V trimmed by 5 bases and J by 5 bases, 6 bases remained unmatched.